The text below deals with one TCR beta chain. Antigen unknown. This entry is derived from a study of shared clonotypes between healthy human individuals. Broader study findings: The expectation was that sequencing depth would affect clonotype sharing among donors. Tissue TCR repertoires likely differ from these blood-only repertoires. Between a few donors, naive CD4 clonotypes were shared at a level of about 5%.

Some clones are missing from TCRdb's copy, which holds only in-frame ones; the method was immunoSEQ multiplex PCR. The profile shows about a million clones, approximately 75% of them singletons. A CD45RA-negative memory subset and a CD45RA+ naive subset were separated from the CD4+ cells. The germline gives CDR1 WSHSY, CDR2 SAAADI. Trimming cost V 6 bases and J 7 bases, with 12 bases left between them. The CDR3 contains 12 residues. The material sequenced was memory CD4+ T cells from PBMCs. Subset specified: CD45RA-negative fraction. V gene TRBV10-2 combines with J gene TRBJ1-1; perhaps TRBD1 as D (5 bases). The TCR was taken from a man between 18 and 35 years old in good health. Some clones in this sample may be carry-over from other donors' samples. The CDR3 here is CASRRSRDEAFF. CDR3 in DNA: TGCGCCAGCAGAAGGAGCAGGGATGAAGCTTTCTTT.